Listed below are T cell receptor beta chains from one sample, sequenced in a study of blood T cell repertoires in COVID-19. The protocol was immunoSEQ multiplex PCR, while the TCRdb copy is restricted to in-frame clones and leaves out a portion. Of about 160,000 clones listed, over 90% are singletons. The sample consisted of peripheral blood. These receptor sequences come from a woman in her fifties or sixties with COVID-19, enrolled during active disease. Each CDR3 is given with its conserved first and last residue. A D gene is named only where the DNA matches it firmly. The size entry is marked missing in some rows and otherwise reads once, few, many or a size class.

J gene: TRBJ1-5; D gene: NA; V gene: TRBV5-6; clone size: NA; CDR3 DNA: TGTGCCAGCAGCTTGGGGAGGACTCAGCCCCAGCATTTT; CDR3 protein: CASSLGRTQPQHF
J gene: TRBJ1-2; D gene: NA; V gene: TRBV6-4; clone size: NA; CDR3 DNA: TGTGCCAGCAGTGGGGGAGGCTCCTATGGCTACACCTTC; CDR3 protein: CASSGGGSYGYTF
J gene: TRBJ2-7; D gene: NA; V gene: TRBV2; clone size: NA; CDR3 DNA: TGTGCCAGCAGCTTATCTCTAGGCCCCTACGAGCAGTACTTC; CDR3 protein: CASSLSLGPYEQYF
J gene: TRBJ1-6; D gene: NA; V gene: TRBV4-1; clone size: NA; CDR3 DNA: TGCGCCAGCAGCCAACTTACTTCAGGGGTGGATTCACCCCTCCACTTT; CDR3 protein: CASSQLTSGVDSPLHF
J gene: TRBJ1-5; D gene: NA; V gene: TRBV2; clone size: NA; CDR3 DNA: TGTGCCAGCAGCCCAGGGCTTCGGGGGTATAGCAATCAGCCCCAGCATTTT; CDR3 protein: CASSPGLRGYSNQPQHF
J gene: TRBJ1-1; D gene: NA; V gene: TRBV19; clone size: NA; CDR3 DNA: TGTGCCAGTAGTCGAGACTCCTGGAGCACTGAAGCTTTCTTT; CDR3 protein: CASSRDSWSTEAFF
J gene: TRBJ1-2; D gene: NA; V gene: TRBV10-1; clone size: NA; CDR3 DNA: TGCGCCAGCAGTGTAGGCAGGCCCTATGGCTACACCTTC; CDR3 protein: CASSVGRPYGYTF
J gene: TRBJ2-1; D gene: NA; V gene: TRBV9; clone size: NA; CDR3 DNA: TGTGCCAGCAGCGTAGGCCTTAGTATGGACAATGAGCAGTTCTTC; CDR3 protein: CASSVGLSMDNEQFF
J gene: TRBJ1-4; D gene: NA; V gene: TRBV7-8; clone size: NA; CDR3 DNA: TGTGCCAGCAGCTTAGTCCCGGGGGTGACTAATGAAAAACTGTTTTTT; CDR3 protein: CASSLVPGVTNEKLFF
J gene: TRBJ2-3; D gene: TRBD2; V gene: TRBV6-2/TRBV6-3; clone size: NA; CDR3 DNA: TGTGCCAGCAGTTACTTTTGGGGGGGGACAGATACGCAGTATTTT; CDR3 protein: CASSYFWGGTDTQYF
J gene: TRBJ1-2; D gene: NA; V gene: TRBV6-2/TRBV6-3; clone size: NA; CDR3 DNA: TGTGCCAGCAGCGAGAACTATGGCTACACCTTC; CDR3 protein: CASSENYGYTF
J gene: TRBJ2-5; D gene: NA; V gene: TRBV2; clone size: NA; CDR3 DNA: TGTGCCAGCACAAAGGAGGTTAGTTCGGCGGAGACCCAGTACTTC; CDR3 protein: CASTKEVSSAETQYF
J gene: TRBJ1-6; D gene: TRBD1; V gene: TRBV7-2; clone size: NA; CDR3 DNA: TGTGCCAGCAGCTGGGACAGGGGTAATTCACCCCTCCACTTT; CDR3 protein: CASSWDRGNSPLHF
J gene: TRBJ1-1; D gene: NA; V gene: TRBV2; clone size: NA; CDR3 DNA: TGTGCCAGCAGTGAGTCGGTCCCTGAAGCTTTCTTT; CDR3 protein: CASSESVPEAFF
J gene: TRBJ1-1; D gene: NA; V gene: TRBV6-5; clone size: NA; CDR3 DNA: TGTGCCAGCAGTCCGCACATGAACACTGAAGCTTTCTTT; CDR3 protein: CASSPHMNTEAFF
J gene: TRBJ2-1; D gene: TRBD2; V gene: TRBV7-2; clone size: NA; CDR3 DNA: TGTGCCAACGCGCGGGGGGACTACTACAATGAGCAGTTCTTC; CDR3 protein: CANARGDYYNEQFF
J gene: TRBJ2-6; D gene: NA; V gene: TRBV7-2; clone size: NA; CDR3 DNA: TGTGCCAGCAGCTTAGCTTACCTGAGCTCTGGGGCCAACGTCCTGACTTTC; CDR3 protein: CASSLAYLSSGANVLTF
J gene: TRBJ1-3; D gene: NA; V gene: TRBV2; clone size: once; CDR3 DNA: TGTGCCAGCAACCCGACAGTCGGGGGAAACACCATATATTTT; CDR3 protein: CASNPTVGGNTIYF
J gene: TRBJ1-2; D gene: NA; V gene: TRBV6-6; clone size: once; CDR3 DNA: TGTGCCAGCAGTTACGGGGGCCGGACTAACTATGGCTACACCTTC; CDR3 protein: CASSYGGRTNYGYTF
J gene: TRBJ1-5; D gene: NA; V gene: TRBV7-9; clone size: NA; CDR3 DNA: TGTGCCAGCAGCTTAGGTCAGGGGAGAGATCAGCCCCAGCATTTT; CDR3 protein: CASSLGQGRDQPQHF
J gene: TRBJ2-4; D gene: NA; V gene: TRBV4-1; clone size: NA; CDR3 DNA: TGCGCCAGCAGCCAAGTAGGCCCCGGACAGAAGTACTTC; CDR3 protein: CASSQVGPGQKYF
J gene: TRBJ1-2; D gene: NA; V gene: TRBV9; clone size: NA; CDR3 DNA: TGTGCCAGCAGCGTAGGACGGGATCTAGGGTATGGCTACACCTTC; CDR3 protein: CASSVGRDLGYGYTF
J gene: TRBJ2-5; D gene: NA; V gene: TRBV4-3; clone size: NA; CDR3 DNA: TGCGCCAGCAGCCAAGACTTATTGGTCGCGGAGACCCAGTACTTC; CDR3 protein: CASSQDLLVAETQYF
J gene: TRBJ2-1; D gene: TRBD1; V gene: TRBV6-5; clone size: NA; CDR3 DNA: TGTGCCAGCCGTCCGGGACAGGGAGGTTACAATGAGCAGTTCTTC; CDR3 protein: CASRPGQGGYNEQFF
J gene: TRBJ2-1; D gene: TRBD2; V gene: TRBV6-1; clone size: NA; CDR3 DNA: TGTGCCAGCAGTGAACCGGGACTAGCGGCTAATGAGCAGTTCTTC; CDR3 protein: CASSEPGLAANEQFF
J gene: TRBJ1-2; D gene: NA; V gene: TRBV7-2; clone size: NA; CDR3 DNA: TGTGCCAGCAGCGGGGGGAGGATATACTATGGCTACACCTTC; CDR3 protein: CASSGGRIYYGYTF
J gene: TRBJ2-7; D gene: NA; V gene: TRBV4-2; clone size: few; CDR3 DNA: TGTGCCAGCAGCCAAGAAGCGGAGCAGTACTTC; CDR3 protein: CASSQEAEQYF
J gene: TRBJ1-2; D gene: NA; V gene: TRBV7-2; clone size: NA; CDR3 DNA: TGTGCCAGCAGCCCCGCTCGCATCGGGGGAGTGTATGGCTACACCTTC; CDR3 protein: CASSPARIGGVYGYTF
J gene: TRBJ2-3; D gene: TRBD2; V gene: TRBV11-2; clone size: NA; CDR3 DNA: TGTGCCAGCAGCTCTTTTCGGGGGGGGGCCACAGATACGCAGTATTTT; CDR3 protein: CASSSFRGGATDTQYF
J gene: TRBJ1-1; D gene: NA; V gene: TRBV28; clone size: NA; CDR3 DNA: TGTGCCAGCAGTTTCGGAGGCCGAAACACTGAAGCTTTCTTT; CDR3 protein: CASSFGGRNTEAFF
J gene: TRBJ1-1; D gene: NA; V gene: TRBV19; clone size: NA; CDR3 DNA: TGTGCCAGTAGTGGATACCGACAGGATTTGAACACTGAAGCTTTCTTT; CDR3 protein: CASSGYRQDLNTEAFF
J gene: TRBJ2-3; D gene: NA; V gene: TRBV1; clone size: NA; CDR3 DNA: TGCACCAGCAGCCAAGAATCCCCCCCCGCCGGACTAGCCCCGAGCACAGATACGCAGTATTTT; CDR3 protein: CTSSQESPPAGLAPSTDTQYF
J gene: TRBJ1-2; D gene: NA; V gene: TRBV18; clone size: NA; CDR3 DNA: TGTGCCAGCTCCTACCGGGGGACGGGGGCTAACTATGGCTACACCTTC; CDR3 protein: CASSYRGTGANYGYTF
J gene: TRBJ1-1; D gene: NA; V gene: TRBV7-2; clone size: NA; CDR3 DNA: TGTGCCAGCAGCTTATTCACAAACACTGAAGCTTTCTTT; CDR3 protein: CASSLFTNTEAFF
J gene: TRBJ1-4; D gene: TRBD1; V gene: TRBV11-2; clone size: once; CDR3 DNA: TGTGCCAGCAGCTCGTCAGGGGGGAGGTACGAAAAACTGTTTTTT; CDR3 protein: CASSSSGGRYEKLFF
J gene: TRBJ2-3; D gene: TRBD2; V gene: TRBV11-3; clone size: NA; CDR3 DNA: TGTGCCAGCAGCCCCGGAATCGGGGGGGCTTCTGATACGCAGTATTTT; CDR3 protein: CASSPGIGGASDTQYF
J gene: TRBJ2-2; D gene: NA; V gene: TRBV18; clone size: NA; CDR3 DNA: TGTGCCAGCTCACCAGCAGCCGGGGAGCTGTTTTTT; CDR3 protein: CASSPAAGELFF
J gene: TRBJ1-5; D gene: TRBD1; V gene: TRBV6-6; clone size: NA; CDR3 DNA: TGTGCCAGCAGTTACGGACAGGAACAGCCCCAGCATTTT; CDR3 protein: CASSYGQEQPQHF
J gene: TRBJ1-5; D gene: NA; V gene: TRBV4-3; clone size: NA; CDR3 DNA: TGCGCCAGCAGCCAAGATGGTGGTGTTCGCGGCAATCAGCCCCAGCATTTT; CDR3 protein: CASSQDGGVRGNQPQHF
J gene: TRBJ1-2; D gene: NA; V gene: TRBV20-1; clone size: NA; CDR3 DNA: TGCAGTGCTAGTCCCCCAGGGTACCATTATGGCTACACCTTC; CDR3 protein: CSASPPGYHYGYTF
J gene: TRBJ1-5; D gene: NA; V gene: TRBV4-1; clone size: NA; CDR3 DNA: TGCGCCAGCAGCCCTAATAGACAGCCCCTAGGGCCCCAGCATTTT; CDR3 protein: CASSPNRQPLGPQHF
J gene: TRBJ1-6; D gene: NA; V gene: TRBV4-1; clone size: NA; CDR3 DNA: TGCGCCAGCAGCCAAGATTCGGGGCGCGGGAGCTCCTATAATTCACCCCTCCACTTT; CDR3 protein: CASSQDSGRGSSYNSPLHF
J gene: TRBJ2-7; D gene: NA; V gene: TRBV19; clone size: NA; CDR3 DNA: TGTGCCAGTAGTATTTCCAGAAGCGAGCAGTACTTC; CDR3 protein: CASSISRSEQYF
J gene: TRBJ2-7; D gene: TRBD1; V gene: TRBV12-5; clone size: NA; CDR3 DNA: TGTGCTAGTGCCATGGACAGGCTCCTCCTCTACGAGCAGTACTTC; CDR3 protein: CASAMDRLLLYEQYF
J gene: TRBJ1-1; D gene: TRBD1; V gene: TRBV6-5; clone size: NA; CDR3 DNA: TGTGCCAGCGGTACAGGGGGCAGGGACACTGAAGCTTTCTTT; CDR3 protein: CASGTGGRDTEAFF
J gene: TRBJ1-3; D gene: NA; V gene: TRBV2; clone size: NA; CDR3 DNA: TGTGCCAGCAGATACACAAGCTCTGGAAACACCATATATTTT; CDR3 protein: CASRYTSSGNTIYF
J gene: TRBJ1-1; D gene: NA; V gene: TRBV4-3; clone size: NA; CDR3 DNA: TGCGCCAGCAGCCAATCGGGCAGGGGTACTGAAGCTTTCTTT; CDR3 protein: CASSQSGRGTEAFF
J gene: TRBJ1-4; D gene: NA; V gene: TRBV5-1; clone size: NA; CDR3 DNA: TGCGCCAGCAGCCCCGGTACCTGGACTAATGAAAAACTGTTTTTT; CDR3 protein: CASSPGTWTNEKLFF
J gene: TRBJ1-3; D gene: NA; V gene: TRBV11-3; clone size: NA; CDR3 DNA: TGTGCCAGCAGCTTAGGAGGAGACCTAGACGGAAACACCATATATTTT; CDR3 protein: CASSLGGDLDGNTIYF